The entry below gives a single T cell receptor beta chain sequence along with its context. Its specificity is unknown. The CDR3 runs to 14 residues. Germline V gives CDR1 MNHEY, CDR2 SVGAGI. V was clipped by 6 bases and J by 5 bases, with 13 bases between them. This entry comes from a study of T cell responses to AZD1222 COVID-19 vaccine. General study findings and limits: Spike-specific TCR breadth and depth were elevated following two AZD1222 doses. Clonal diversity was possibly underestimated, and white British individuals and females predominated among donors. Nearly half of the spike-specific TCRs reportedly recognize variant regions that carry no mutations.

Only in-frame clones appear in the TCRdb table, and some are missing; sequencing was by immunoSEQ multiplex PCR. Of under 200,000 clones detected, over 75% appear once; the ten largest clones hold 4.3%. The clonotype originates from an adult who received the AZD1222 COVID-19 vaccine. The J gene is TRBJ1-4, the V gene TRBV6-5; unclear D gene. Sample: peripheral blood, taken 28 days after the second AZD1222 dose. In DNA, the CDR3 is TGTGCCAGCAGAACACAGAGTAAAAATGAAAAACTGTTTTTT. It specifies CASRTQSKNEKLFF.